Shown below are 15 T cell receptor beta chains from a single sample sequenced in a study of cytomegalovirus exposure and HLA in healthy donors. PCR involved 60 Vbeta and 13 Jbeta primers. Produced via immunoSEQ multiplex PCR; TCRdb's table is partial and in-frame only. The sample lists around 120,000 clones; around 80% were seen once. What was sequenced was PBMCs. All receptors derive from a human donor in good health.

The chain has TRBV15 and TRBJ1-5; D is undetermined. CDR1 is LNHNV, CDR2 YYDKDF, per germline (reference sequence). This CDR3 is 15 amino acids long. V lost 0 bases and J lost 4, with 10 bases in between. The CDR3 is CATSREGLGNQPQHF. Written as DNA, the CDR3 is TGTGCCACCAGCAGAGAAGGTCTCGGGAATCAGCCCCAGCATTTT.

In its sample, this clone was seen a few times. This rearrangement joins TRBV9 to TRBJ2-1; 7 bases line up with TRBD2. CDR1 and CDR2 (germline): SGDLS, YYNGEE. The length of the CDR3 is 14 residues. V shed 0 bases, J shed 6 bases, and the junction held 3 bases outside the gene matches. CDR3 DNA: TGTGCCAGCAGCGTAGATTGGGGGGGCAATGAGCAGTTCTTC. Translating gives CASSVDWGGNEQFF.

This clone was seen more than once but under ten times. The genes are TRBV4-1 and TRBJ2-7, with D tentatively TRBD1 (6 bases). The CDR3 loop spans 13 amino acids. Germline loops: CDR1 MGHRA, CDR2 YSYEKL. Between the trimmed V and J ends, which lost 6 bases and 6 bases, there was a span of 15 bases. The CDR3 DNA reads TGCGCCAGCAGTCGTGGAACAGGGCGCGAGCAGTACTTC. This gives the protein CASSRGTGREQYF.

The chain links TRBV28 to TRBJ2-5, with D maybe TRBD1 (6 bases). The end of the DNA is better explained by TRBJ2-7, so the J call may be wrong. The length of the CDR3 is 15 residues. Looked up from germline, CDR1 is MDHEN and CDR2 is SYDVKM. The DNA of the CDR3 is TGTGCCAGCAGTTTACATACAGGGAGATCCTACGAGCAGTACTTC. It encodes CASSLHTGRSYEQYF.

The rearrangement links TRBV6-5 to TRBJ2-7, with 8 bases matching TRBD2. Germline values: CDR1 MNHEY, CDR2 SVGAGI. Trimming removed 6 bases from V and 0 bases from J; junction bases left unmatched: 1. This CDR3 is 13 amino acids long. For the CDR3, the DNA is TGTGCCAGCAGGGCGGGGGGCTCCTACGAGCAGTACTTC. As protein: CASRAGGSYEQYF.

This clone appeared a single time. V and J are TRBV19 and TRBJ1-5; no firm D call. The germline V and J ends were trimmed by 4 bases and 6 bases, with 10 bases remaining between them. Germline CDR1 reads LNHDA; CDR2 reads SQIVND (reference sequence). The CDR3 runs 13 residues. The CDR3 sequence is CASSSKSGQPQHF. The CDR3 nucleotides read TGTGCCAGTAGTAGCAAGTCGGGTCAGCCCCAGCATTTT.

This clone was observed a single time. The rearrangement joins TRBV19 to TRBJ1-2, with D perhaps TRBD1 (5 bases). Trimming pared 5 bases from V and 8 bases from J, leaving 18 bases between. Germline CDR1 and CDR2: LNHDA and SQIVND (reference sequence). CDR3 length: 14 amino acids. In DNA form, the CDR3 reads TGTGCCAGTAGTCCCGGGGGGGGTCTCAAGGGCTACACCTTC. Translated: CASSPGGGLKGYTF.

CDR3 residues: CASSLGRDSPLHF. For the CDR3, the DNA is TGTGCCAGCAGCTTAGGGCGGGATTCACCCCTCCACTTT. V and J are TRBV7-9 and TRBJ1-6; D not certain. This CDR3 is 13 amino acids long. V lost 1 base to trimming and J lost 8 bases, with 6 bases between them. The germline gives CDR1 SEHNR, CDR2 FQNEAQ (reference sequence). Full variable domain (outside the CDR3, taken from reference TRBV7-9 and TRBJ1-6): DTGVSQNPRHKITKRGQNVTFRCDPISEHNRLYWYRQTLGQGPEFLTYFQNEAQLEKSRLLSDRFSAERPKGSFSTLEIQRTEQGDSAMYLCASSLGRDSPLHFGNGTRLTVT.

The rearrangement joins TRBV7-9 to TRBJ2-1, with 7 bases fitting TRBD1. This CDR3 contains 16 residues. CDR1 SEHNR and CDR2 FQNEAQ come from the germline V gene (reference sequence). Trimming removed 0 bases from V and 2 bases from J; junction bases left unmatched: 4. The chain's CDR3 is CASSLARQGAYNEQFF. CDR3 in DNA: TGTGCCAGCAGCTTAGCGCGGCAGGGGGCCTACAATGAGCAGTTCTTC.

The chain is built from TRBV19 and TRBJ2-5, with D perhaps TRBD2 (5 bases). Germline V gene sequence: CDR1 LNHDA, CDR2 SQIVND (reference sequence). The CDR3 sequence is 14 residues long. Trimming stripped 5 bases from V and 0 bases from J, with 10 bases between. DNA for the CDR3: TGTGCCAGTAGTTTCCCGGGGAACCAAGAGACCCAGTACTTC. Its protein is CASSFPGNQETQYF.

The rearrangement uses TRBV27 and TRBJ1-2; tentative D call: TRBD1 (5 bases). Germline lookup yields CDR1 MNHEY and CDR2 SMNVEV (reference sequence). CDR3 length equals 15 residues. Trimming cost V 1 base and J 8 bases, with 17 bases left between them. CDR3 DNA: TGTGCCAGCAGTTTATTTGGGACTGGAGGAGAGGGCTACACCTTC. This encodes CASSLFGTGGEGYTF.

This clone turned up a few times. The chain recombines TRBV28 with TRBJ1-5; 7 nucleotides line up with TRBD1. This CDR3 is 15 amino acids long. Losses at the gene ends were 7 bases for V and 9 bases for J; bases not matched to a gene: 15. CDR1 and CDR2 from the germline V gene are MDHEN and SYDVKM. In DNA, the CDR3 is TGTGCCAGCACCCACGAGGACAGGCCGGGCGGGCCCCAGCATTTT. Encoded protein: CASTHEDRPGGPQHF.

The chain couples TRBV27 to TRBJ2-7; D is possibly TRBD2 (5 bases). Trimming removed 10 bases from V and 13 bases from J, with 20 bases in between. The CDR3 loop spans 11 amino acids. The germline CDR1 and CDR2 sequences are MNHEY and SMNVEV (reference sequence). CDR3 in amino acids: CATIIKGDTYF. The CDR3 DNA reads TGTGCCACCATCATAAAGGGAGATACCTACTTC.

The chain recombines TRBV28 with TRBJ1-2; 11 bases line up with TRBD1. CDR1 MDHEN and CDR2 SYDVKM come from the germline V gene. With V trimmed by 3 bases and J by 2 bases, 5 bases remained unmatched. The CDR3 loop spans 16 amino acids. For the CDR3, the DNA is TGTGCCAGCAGTTTGTCCGGGACAGGGGGGAACTATGGCTACACCTTC. Translated, it gives CASSLSGTGGNYGYTF.

The chain employs TRBV29-1 and TRBJ2-3; 14 nucleotides agree with TRBD2. Germline V CDR1 and CDR2: SQVTM, ANQGSEA. V gave up 2 bases and J gave up 6 bases; unmatched junction bases: 7. The length of the CDR3 is 16 residues. CDR3 loop: CSVERTSGGTADTQYF. CDR3 nucleotide sequence: TGCAGCGTTGAAAGGACTAGCGGGGGGACGGCGGATACGCAGTATTTT.